The rows below give T cell receptor beta chains drawn from one sample of a study of tumor-infiltrating lymphocytes in oesophageal squamous cell carcinoma. TCRdb reprocessed the PCR reads via MiXCR and lists one record per CDR3 protein. In the table there are about 11,000 distinct CDR3 sequences, around 56% of which are singletons. Sequencing used esophageal tumor tissue. The receptors originated from a female donor with esophageal squamous cell carcinoma. Both conserved end residues are part of each CDR3. The D gene is left open where the match is weak. Size is stated for part of the rows, as once, few or many counts, or as a class when the clone is expanded.

abundance,d_gene,j_gene,len,v_gene,CDR3aa,CDR3nt
-,-,TRBJ1-1,14,TRBV12-3/TRBV12-4,CASRTGTVNTEAFF,TGTGCCAGCAGGACCGGGACGGTAAACACTGAAGCTTTCTTT
-,-,TRBJ1-5,14,TRBV7-9,CASSHPGPNQPQHF,TGTGCCAGCAGCCATCCAGGTCCCAATCAGCCCCAGCATTTT
-,-,TRBJ2-5,15,TRBV6-6,CASSYFRTTQETQYF,TGTGCCAGCAGTTACTTTAGGACAACCCAAGAGACCCAGTACTTC
-,TRBD1,TRBJ2-3,16,TRBV6-8,CASSSPGTGGSDTQYF,TGTGCCAGCAGTTCCCCCGGGACAGGGGGGTCAGATACGCAGTATTTT
-,-,TRBJ2-1,14,TRBV5-6,CASSLELVMNEQFF,TGTGCCAGCAGCTTGGAGCTAGTGATGAACGAGCAGTTCTTC
once,-,TRBJ1-1,13,TRBV10-3,CAIGDGRNTEAFF,TGTGCCATTGGGGACGGAAGGAACACTGAAGCTTTCTTT
many,-,TRBJ2-7,11,TRBV2,CAIHPLYEQYF,TGTGCCATCCACCCCCTCTACGAGCAGTACTTC
-,-,TRBJ2-1,13,TRBV7-3,CASRKEGYNEQFF,TGTGCCAGCAGAAAAGAGGGGTACAATGAGCAGTTCTTC
-,TRBD2,TRBJ2-7,14,TRBV5-6,CASSSGTSGYEQYF,TGTGCCAGCAGCTCGGGGACTAGCGGCTACGAGCAGTACTTC
-,-,TRBJ2-1,15,TRBV28,CASSLPAGIPYEQFF,TGTGCCAGCAGTTTACCTGCAGGCATTCCCTACGAGCAGTTCTTC
few,-,TRBJ2-1,14,TRBV6-1,CASSATYSNHEQFF,TGTGCCAGCAGTGCGACCTACAGTAACCATGAGCAGTTCTTC
few,-,TRBJ2-7,12,TRBV7-2,CASSLYFDEQYF,TGTGCCAGCAGCTTATACTTCGACGAGCAGTACTTC
many,TRBD2,TRBJ2-1,15,TRBV19,CASSQGLAGEFGQFF,TGTGCCAGTAGCCAGGGACTAGCGGGAGAATTCGGGCAGTTCTTC
-,TRBD1,TRBJ2-1,14,TRBV12-3/TRBV12-4,CASSPGQDYNEQFF,TGTGCCAGCAGTCCGGGACAGGACTACAATGAGCAGTTCTTC
few,TRBD1,TRBJ1-1,14,TRBV18,CASSPGQRNTEAFF,TGTGCCAGCTCACCGGGACAGAGGAACACTGAAGCTTTCTTT
-,-,TRBJ2-7,16,TRBV7-2,CASSFTPMVGQYEQYF,TGTGCCAGCAGCTTCACTCCTATGGTGGGTCAATACGAGCAGTACTTC
-,-,TRBJ2-1,13,TRBV20-1,CSTKGTIYNEQFF,TGCAGTACTAAGGGGACAATCTACAATGAGCAGTTCTTC
-,-,TRBJ2-5,14,TRBV3-1,CASSPWGFQETQYF,TGTGCCAGCAGCCCCTGGGGGTTTCAAGAGACCCAGTACTTC
-,TRBD1,TRBJ1-6,15,TRBV20-1,CSARDRDRGNSPLHF,TGCAGTGCTAGAGACCGGGACAGGGGGAATTCACCCCTCCACTTT
few,-,TRBJ2-7,14,TRBV7-3,CAHRGGPHSYEQYF,TGTGCCCACCGAGGGGGACCGCACTCCTACGAGCAGTACTTC
-,-,TRBJ1-2,12,TRBV7-9,CASSYPAGTKTF,TGTGCCAGCAGCTACCCGGCCGGGACTAAAACCTTC
-,-,TRBJ2-5,15,TRBV7-2,CASSTHLSQGETQYF,TGTGCCAGCAGCACCCATCTCTCCCAGGGAGAGACCCAGTACTTC
few,TRBD1,TRBJ2-7,15,TRBV7-9,CASRPATGADGSQYF,TGTGCCAGCAGACCTGCTACAGGGGCGGATGGGTCCCAGTACTTC
-,-,TRBJ2-6,17,TRBV6-6,CASSYSGSSSGANVLTF,TGTGCCAGCAGTTATTCAGGGAGTTCCTCTGGGGCCAACGTCCTGACTTTC
-,-,TRBJ2-7,12,TRBV7-2,CASSFGLGEQYF,TGTGCCAGCAGCTTCGGGCTCGGCGAGCAGTACTTC
-,-,TRBJ1-5,13,TRBV12-3/TRBV12-4,CASSYRAGQPQHF,TGTGCCAGCAGTTACAGGGCTGGACAGCCCCAGCATTTT
-,TRBD1,TRBJ2-5,14,TRBV12-3/TRBV12-4,CASSRDRGIETQYF,TGTGCCAGCAGCAGGGACAGGGGGATCGAGACCCAGTACTTC
medium-sized,-,TRBJ2-7,14,TRBV12-3/TRBV12-4,CASSLGRWGYEQYF,TGTGCCAGCAGCCTAGGACGGTGGGGCTACGAGCAGTACTTC
once,-,TRBJ2-7,14,TRBV7-3,CASSFGGSSAEQYF,TGTGCCAGCAGCTTCGGTGGGAGTTCAGCCGAGCAGTACTTC
once,TRBD1,TRBJ1-2,16,TRBV28,CASSFSPPTGGDGYTF,TGTGCCAGCAGTTTTTCCCCCCCGACAGGGGGCGATGGCTACACCTTC
-,-,TRBJ2-7,14,TRBV12-3/TRBV12-4,CASNIGRGDNEQYF,TGTGCCAGCAATATAGGACGAGGGGACAATGAGCAGTACTTC
-,-,TRBJ1-1,13,TRBV6-6,CASSYPGNTEAFF,TGTGCCAGCAGTTACCCCGGCAACACTGAAGCTTTCTTT
-,TRBD1,TRBJ2-2,14,TRBV7-9,CASRRDRDSGELFF,TGTGCCAGCAGAAGGGACAGGGACTCCGGGGAGCTGTTTTTT
many,TRBD1,TRBJ1-6,17,TRBV5-5,CASSSGQGGSYNSPLHF,TGTGCCAGCAGCTCGGGACAGGGAGGTTCCTATAATTCACCCCTCCACTTT
-,-,TRBJ2-1,15,TRBV6-1,CASSTTRISYNEQFF,TGTGCCAGCAGTACGACAAGGATCTCCTACAATGAGCAGTTCTTC
medium-sized,TRBD1,TRBJ2-5,14,TRBV4-1,CASSLRGQGETQYF,TGCGCCAGCAGCTTAAGGGGACAGGGGGAGACCCAGTACTTC
medium-sized,TRBD1,TRBJ2-5,16,TRBV28,CASSWSGTGVKETQYF,TGTGCCAGCAGTTGGTCCGGGACAGGGGTGAAAGAGACCCAGTACTTC
-,-,TRBJ2-2,14,TRBV7-3,CASSLNQYTGELFF,TGTGCCAGCAGCTTAAACCAGTACACCGGGGAGCTGTTTTTT
-,-,TRBJ2-7,13,TRBV7-6,CASSHAGSNEQYF,TGTGCCAGCAGCCATGCTGGGAGCAATGAGCAGTACTTC
-,-,TRBJ1-2,15,TRBV6-6,CASSYSPISGYGYTF,TGTGCCAGCAGTTACTCCCCGATCTCCGGGTATGGCTACACCTTC
many,-,TRBJ1-5,14,TRBV5-8,CASSTRRNNQPQHF,TGTGCCAGCAGCACCCGGCGTAACAATCAGCCCCAGCATTTT
many,-,TRBJ2-1,12,TRBV7-9,CASSYRYNEQFF,TGTGCCAGCAGCTACAGGTACAATGAGCAGTTCTTC
few,-,TRBJ2-3,18,TRBV18,CASSRKAAGPTGVDTQYF,TGTGCCAGCTCACGCAAGGCGGCCGGCCCGACGGGGGTGGATACGCAGTATTTT
-,-,TRBJ2-7,15,TRBV7-9,CASSSQAGQNSPLHF,TGTGCCAGCAGTTCACAGGCGGGACAGAATTCACCCCTCCACTTC
few,TRBD1,TRBJ2-1,15,TRBV20-1,CSARTTGVSYNEQFF,TGCAGTGCTAGGACAACAGGGGTCTCCTACAATGAGCAGTTCTTC
-,TRBD1,TRBJ2-1,14,TRBV6-1,CASRGQGARETQFF,TGTGCCAGCAGGGGACAGGGGGCAAGGGAGACCCAGTTCTTC
-,TRBD1,TRBJ2-7,13,TRBV12-3/TRBV12-4,CASSPGQGYEQYF,TGTGCCAGCAGTCCTGGACAGGGCTACGAGCAGTACTTC